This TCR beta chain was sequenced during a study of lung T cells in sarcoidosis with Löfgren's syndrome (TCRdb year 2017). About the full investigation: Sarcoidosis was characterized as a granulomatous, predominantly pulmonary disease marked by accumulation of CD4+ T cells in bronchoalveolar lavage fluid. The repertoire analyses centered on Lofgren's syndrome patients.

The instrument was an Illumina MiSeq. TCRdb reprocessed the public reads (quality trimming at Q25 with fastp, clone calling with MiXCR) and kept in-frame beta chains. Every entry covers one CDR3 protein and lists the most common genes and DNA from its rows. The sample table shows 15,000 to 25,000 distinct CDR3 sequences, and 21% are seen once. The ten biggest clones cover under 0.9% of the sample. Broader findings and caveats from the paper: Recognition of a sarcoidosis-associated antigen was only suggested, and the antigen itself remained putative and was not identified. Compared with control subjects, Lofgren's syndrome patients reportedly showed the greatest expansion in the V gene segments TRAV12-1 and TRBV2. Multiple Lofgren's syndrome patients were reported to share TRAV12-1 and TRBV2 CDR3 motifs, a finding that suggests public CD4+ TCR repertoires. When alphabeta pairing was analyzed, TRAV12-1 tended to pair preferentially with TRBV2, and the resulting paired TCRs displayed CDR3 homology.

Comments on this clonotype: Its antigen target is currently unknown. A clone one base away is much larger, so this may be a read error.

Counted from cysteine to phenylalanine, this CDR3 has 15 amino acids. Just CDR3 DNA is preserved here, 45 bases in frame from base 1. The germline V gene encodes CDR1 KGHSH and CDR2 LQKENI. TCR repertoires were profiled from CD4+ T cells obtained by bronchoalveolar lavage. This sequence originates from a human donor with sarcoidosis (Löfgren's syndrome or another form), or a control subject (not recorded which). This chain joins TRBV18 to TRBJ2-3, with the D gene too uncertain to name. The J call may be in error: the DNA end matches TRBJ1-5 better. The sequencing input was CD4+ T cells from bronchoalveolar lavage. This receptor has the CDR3 CASSGRSIGTDTQHF. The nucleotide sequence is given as TGTGCCAGCTCCGGCAGAAGTATAGGCACAGATACGCAGCATTTT.